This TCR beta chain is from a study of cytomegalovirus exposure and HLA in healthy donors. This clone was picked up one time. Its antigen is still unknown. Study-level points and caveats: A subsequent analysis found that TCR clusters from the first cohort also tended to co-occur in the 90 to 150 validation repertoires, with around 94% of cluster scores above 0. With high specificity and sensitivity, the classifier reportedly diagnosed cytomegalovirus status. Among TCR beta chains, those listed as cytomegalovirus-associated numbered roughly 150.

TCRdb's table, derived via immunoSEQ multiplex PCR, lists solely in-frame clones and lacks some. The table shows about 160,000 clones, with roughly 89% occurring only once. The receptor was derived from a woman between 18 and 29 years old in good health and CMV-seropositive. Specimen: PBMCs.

Here the CDR3 reads CASSMSRGSNEQYF. CDR3 DNA sequence: TGTGCCAGTAGTATGAGCAGGGGGTCCAACGAGCAGTACTTC. The genes are TRBV19 and TRBJ2-7, with 7 bases aligning to TRBD1. This CDR3 has 14 residues. Trimming removed 3 bases from V and 5 bases from J; junction bases left unmatched: 7. Germline assignment: CDR1 LNHDA and CDR2 SQIVND (reference sequence).